Listed here are 4 T cell receptor beta chains from one sample, sequenced in a study of vaccination effects on CD4 cells after COVID-19. Their antigens remain unidentified. Profiling relied on immunoSEQ multiplex PCR, and the TCRdb table lists in-frame clones only, not all of them. The data show about 69,000 clones, with around three quarters seen just once and approximately 0.9% held by the top ten. ViraFEST expansion of antigen-specific CD4+ T cells with viral peptide pools preceded sequencing. Isolating CD4+ T cells followed approximately 10 days of culture. The participants, recipients of two vaccine doses, got either BNT162b2 or mRNA-1273. The sample in question was CD4+ T cells from PBMCs cultured with HCoV-OC43 spike peptides, obtained after COVID-19 vaccination. Indicated subset: HCoV-OC43 spike overlapping peptide pool stimulation. The receptors were sampled from a human donor who received a COVID-19 vaccine.

The J gene is TRBJ1-2, the V gene TRBV9, with TRBD1 identical over 8 bases. Germline V CDR1 and CDR2: SGDLS, YYNGEE. The CDR3 loop spans 15 amino acids. The V gene end was trimmed by 3 bases and the J gene end by 4 bases; junction bases not matched to a gene: 8. In DNA, the CDR3 is TGTGCCAGCAGCGAAGGAGCAGGGGGCGCCTATGGCTACACCTTC. It is translated as CASSEGAGGAYGYTF.

V gene TRBV27 combines with J gene TRBJ1-2; a possible D gene is TRBD1 (5 bases). Germline V lookup: CDR1 MNHEY, CDR2 SMNVEV (reference sequence). The CDR3 has 13 residues. V gave up 5 bases and J gave up 7 bases, with 14 bases separating them. The CDR3 nucleotides are TGTGCCAGCAGTAAGCAGGGAATTAGTGGCTACACCTTC. Translating it yields CASSKQGISGYTF.

This clone was found a few times. This chain uses TRBV19 with TRBJ1-5; perhaps TRBD1 as D (6 bases). V shed 6 bases and J shed 2 bases, with 14 bases lying between them. CDR1 is LNHDA and CDR2 is SQIVND in the germline V gene (reference sequence). This CDR3 comprises 15 residues. The CDR3 DNA is TGTGCCAGTAGCCCGGACAGTCGGGGCAATCAGCCCCAGCATTTT. Protein: CASSPDSRGNQPQHF.

V is TRBV7-2 and J is TRBJ1-2; D may be TRBD1 (5 bases). Per germline, CDR1 SGHTA and CDR2 FQGNSA. This CDR3 is 15 amino acids long. Trimming pared 1 base from V and 3 bases from J, leaving 12 bases between. The CDR3, as DNA: TGTGCCAGCAGCTTAGTTGCCGGAGGGGACTATGGCTACACCTTC. It codes for CASSLVAGGDYGYTF.